This T cell receptor (beta chain) was recovered during a study of T cell responses to AZD1222 COVID-19 vaccine. Study findings and constraints: White British donors predominated, females outnumbered males, and clonal diversity was possibly underestimated. Baseline serostatus was positive in only a handful of AZD1222 recipients. Spike was spanned by vaccine-associated CD4 TCRs, with dominance at 160-218 and 743-854. With two AZD1222 doses given, Spike-specific TCR breadth and depth both rose.

Profiling relied on immunoSEQ multiplex PCR, and the TCRdb table lists in-frame clones only, not all of them. The data show roughly 40,000 clones, roughly 88% seen once. This clone has just a few counts. The antigen is not known. The source was peripheral blood, collected 28 days after the second dose of the MenACWY control vaccine. This clonotype originated in an adult who received the MenACWY meningococcal vaccine as a control.

The CDR3 coding sequence is TGTGCCAGCAGCCCTCGCTTAGCGGGAGGATACGAGCAGTACTTC. Its protein is CASSPRLAGGYEQYF. J is TRBJ2-7 and V is TRBV11-2, with 10 bases aligning to TRBD2. The CDR3 totals 15 residues. From germline, CDR1 is SGHAT and CDR2 FQNNGV. The V gene end was trimmed by 5 bases and the J gene end by 4 bases; junction bases not matched to a gene: 8.